A selection of T cell receptor beta chains follows, all from one sample in a study of molecular identifiers for immune sequencing clone quantification. TCRdb redid the calling of the PCR reads with MiXCR, one entry per CDR3 protein. The profile covers fewer than 350,000 distinct CDR3 sequences, with over 20% appearing a single time and more than 0.8% taken by the ten largest. What was sequenced was naive CD8+ T cells from blood, with Jurkat cell RNA spiked in. The receptors here all came from a human donor in good health. Some libraries in this study had Jurkat cell RNA spiked in. The conserved cysteine and the conserved F or W are not part of the CDR3 here. Size is omitted from some rows. Given values are once, few, many or a class for expanded clones.

CDR3 protein: ASSIGFRASPYSNQPQH
V gene: TRBV28
J gene: TRBJ1-5
clone size: many

CDR3 protein: ASSYLRDRVPDTQY
V gene: TRBV6-2/TRBV6-3
J gene: TRBJ2-3
clone size: few

CDR3 protein: ASSEWRFEQY
V gene: TRBV6-1
J gene: TRBJ2-7
clone size: many

CDR3 protein: ASSQPSQGSDTQY
V gene: TRBV3-1
J gene: TRBJ2-3
clone size: few

CDR3 protein: ASSARGPGSYEQY
V gene: TRBV27
J gene: TRBJ2-7
clone size: once

CDR3 protein: ASSFVGGEDEQY
V gene: TRBV27
J gene: TRBJ2-7
clone size: few

CDR3 protein: ASNTQMNTGELF
V gene: TRBV19
J gene: TRBJ2-2
clone size: many

CDR3 protein: ASSQDEVIRSEAF
V gene: TRBV4-3
J gene: TRBJ1-1
clone size: many

CDR3 protein: SVEDRLVNEQY
V gene: TRBV29-1
J gene: TRBJ2-7
clone size: many

CDR3 protein: SARQWGNTEAF
V gene: TRBV20-1
J gene: TRBJ1-1
clone size: many

CDR3 protein: ASSFLGRGSEQY
V gene: TRBV7-2
J gene: TRBJ2-7
clone size: many

CDR3 protein: ASSVTRDSTHTEAF
V gene: TRBV9
J gene: TRBJ1-1
clone size: -

CDR3 protein: ASSPIFSKNIQY
V gene: TRBV7-9
J gene: TRBJ2-4
clone size: many

CDR3 protein: AWSVLGQANTEAF
V gene: TRBV30
J gene: TRBJ1-1
clone size: many

CDR3 protein: ATCDPQGANTGVLF
V gene: TRBV24-1
J gene: TRBJ2-2
clone size: -

CDR3 protein: ASIGTGFVSGELF
V gene: TRBV19
J gene: TRBJ2-2
clone size: -

CDR3 protein: ASSTTGGKVEAF
V gene: TRBV2
J gene: TRBJ1-1
clone size: -

CDR3 protein: ASSRLNEQF
V gene: TRBV7-2
J gene: TRBJ2-1
clone size: many

CDR3 protein: ASSPLSGSGANVLT
V gene: TRBV25-1
J gene: TRBJ2-6
clone size: many

CDR3 protein: ASSGLAAANEQF
V gene: TRBV10-1
J gene: TRBJ2-1
clone size: -

CDR3 protein: ASSPGEEGWNTEAF
V gene: TRBV2
J gene: TRBJ1-1
clone size: few

CDR3 protein: ASSYRDIEDEKLF
V gene: TRBV5-3
J gene: TRBJ1-4
clone size: -

CDR3 protein: ASWDSAYQPQH
V gene: TRBV28
J gene: TRBJ1-5
clone size: many

CDR3 protein: ASSTGTSGTYEQY
V gene: TRBV19
J gene: TRBJ2-7
clone size: many

CDR3 protein: SVGGARADYEQY
V gene: TRBV29-1
J gene: TRBJ2-7
clone size: many

CDR3 protein: ASTKAPPSSGANVLT
V gene: TRBV21-1
J gene: TRBJ2-6
clone size: many

CDR3 protein: ASSFQADQGTDTQY
V gene: TRBV7-9
J gene: TRBJ2-3
clone size: few

CDR3 protein: AITTSGGQETQY
V gene: TRBV7-7
J gene: TRBJ2-5
clone size: many

CDR3 protein: ASSLTYRDRGDQPQH
V gene: TRBV28
J gene: TRBJ1-5
clone size: -

CDR3 protein: ASSPLSSRETQY
V gene: TRBV27
J gene: TRBJ2-5
clone size: -

CDR3 protein: ASSSTAGEQY
V gene: TRBV7-9
J gene: TRBJ2-7
clone size: few